These 32 T cell receptor beta chains were sequenced from one sample in a study of cytomegalovirus exposure and HLA in healthy donors. Assay used: immunoSEQ multiplex PCR; TCRdb lists only in-frame clones, some missing. Of some 130,000 clones detected, approximately 84% appear once; the ten largest clones hold 25% to 30%. The sample was PBMCs. The receptors shown here come from a man aged 25-40 years in good health and CMV-seropositive.

This clone appeared a single time. The chain links TRBV10-3 to TRBJ2-5; D call uncertain. The CDR3 spans 15 residues. Per germline, CDR1 ENHRY and CDR2 SYGVKD. The ends were cut back, 4 bases at V and 3 bases at J, with 15 bases in the middle. CDR3 residues: CAISGALGKKETQYF. The CDR3 DNA reads TGTGCCATCAGTGGGGCCTTGGGCAAAAAAGAGACCCAGTACTTC.

The chain carries TRBV4-1 and TRBJ1-5; possibly TRBD1 for D (6 bases). This CDR3 is built from 15 residues. Per germline, CDR1 MGHRA and CDR2 YSYEKL. V gave up 1 base and J gave up 9 bases, with 16 bases separating them. CDR3: CASSQVGAEASPQHF. CDR3 DNA sequence: TGCGCCAGCAGCCAAGTGGGGGCGGAAGCATCGCCCCAGCATTTT.

The chain recombines TRBV9 with TRBJ2-3; 9 positions match TRBD2. CDR1 is SGDLS, CDR2 YYNGEE, per germline. This CDR3 has 16 residues. The V segment lost 2 bases and the J segment 1 base; nucleotides outside the gene matches: 5. The CDR3 loop is CASSVNGGRGTDTQYF. The CDR3 DNA sequence: TGTGCCAGCAGCGTTAACGGCGGGAGGGGCACAGATACGCAGTATTTT.

The rearrangement uses TRBV19 and TRBJ1-2, with TRBD1 matching over 7 bases. Trimming at V came to 6 bases and at J to 5 bases, leaving 3 bases not matched to a gene. Germline V gene data show CDR1 as LNHDA and CDR2 as SQIVND (reference sequence). This CDR3 region has 12 residues. Written as DNA, the CDR3 is TGTGCCAGTAGCCCACAGGGGTATGGCTACACCTTC. Its translation is CASSPQGYGYTF.

This clone was detected a few times. The chain combines TRBV6-1 with TRBJ1-5; D gene uncertain. The CDR3 is 15 amino acids. CDR1 and CDR2 (germline): MNHNS, SASEGT. With 3 bases removed from V and 7 bases from J, the gap between germline ends came to 16 bases. For the CDR3, the DNA is TGTGCCAGCAGTGAGCACCAGGAGGGTGGACAGCCCCAGCATTTT. Protein sequence: CASSEHQEGGQPQHF.

The chain links TRBV6-5 to TRBJ2-7, with 8 bases lining up with TRBD1. CDR3 length: 14 residues. The J segment lost 3 bases and the V segment lost 5 bases, leaving 6 bases of the junction unmatched. Germline V lookup: CDR1 MNHEY, CDR2 SVGAGI. DNA for the CDR3: TGTGCCAGCAGTAGATGGGACAGGCACTACGAGCAGTACTTC. It yields the protein CASSRWDRHYEQYF.

The chain joins TRBV18 to TRBJ2-7; no firm D call. CDR1 KGHSH and CDR2 LQKENI come from the germline V gene. The CDR3 length is 12 residues. V was shortened by 3 bases and J by 6 bases, with 9 bases between the two germline ends. CDR3: CASSPMGSEQYF. The CDR3 DNA sequence: TGTGCCAGCTCACCCATGGGCAGCGAGCAGTACTTC.

This clone was seen only a few times. V gene TRBV6-1 combines with J gene TRBJ1-4, with D possibly TRBD1 on 5 matching bases. The CDR3 consists of 16 residues. Between the trimmed V and J ends, which lost 2 bases and 0 bases, there was a span of 10 bases. Germline V CDR1 and CDR2: MNHNS, SASEGT. DNA of the CDR3: TGTGCCAGCAGTGAAAGGGGATTTGCAACTAATGAAAAACTGTTTTTT. It yields the protein CASSERGFATNEKLFF.

This clone was observed a few times. The chain couples TRBV25-1 to TRBJ1-2; D may be TRBD1 (6 bases). V shed 2 bases and J shed 1 base, with 14 bases lying between them. The CDR3 length is 16 residues. Germline V CDR1 and CDR2: MGHDK, SYGVNS. This CDR3 is CASSEKGRRGNYGYTF. In nucleotides, the CDR3 is TGTGCCAGCAGTGAAAAGGGTCGCAGGGGTAACTATGGCTACACCTTC.

The CDR3 protein is CASSQVQGYGYTF. CDR3 bases: TGTGCCAGCAGCCAAGTACAGGGGTATGGCTACACCTTC. V and J are TRBV14 and TRBJ1-2, with 7 nucleotides matching TRBD1. CDR3 size: 13 residues. V gave up 1 base and J gave up 5 bases; unmatched junction bases: 1. CDR1 is SGHDN and CDR2 is FVKESK in the germline V gene. The full variable domain, rest sourced from reference TRBV14 and TRBJ1-2, is EAGVTQFPSHSVIEKGQTVTLRCDPISGHDNLYWYRRVMGKEIKFLLHFVKESKQDESGMPNNRFLAERTGGTYSTLKVQPAELEDSGVYFCASSQVQGYGYTFGSGTRLTVV.

This clone appeared once. The CDR3 DNA reads TGTGCCAGTAGTACCAGAGGCGGAAACTATGGCTACACCTTC. Protein sequence: CASSTRGGNYGYTF. V gene TRBV19 combines with J gene TRBJ1-2, with D uncertain. V was clipped by 4 bases and J by 2 bases, with 11 bases between them. From germline, CDR1 is LNHDA and CDR2 SQIVND (reference sequence). CDR3 length: 14 residues.

The J gene is TRBJ1-1, the V gene TRBV2; TRBD1 matches 8 bases. V dropped 6 bases and J dropped 0; count of bases not matched to a gene: 6. Germline V gives CDR1 SNHLY, CDR2 FYNNEI. The CDR3 runs to 15 residues. The chain's CDR3 is CASRNRGYMNTEAFF. The CDR3 nucleotides read TGTGCCAGCAGGAACAGGGGGTATATGAACACTGAAGCTTTCTTT.

V and J are TRBV9 and TRBJ2-5, with a tentative D call TRBD2 (5 bases). The V and J ends lost 0 bases and 2 bases respectively, with 11 bases between them. In germline, CDR1 is SGDLS, CDR2 YYNGEE. CDR3 length equals 15 residues. CDR3 in DNA: TGTGCCAGCAGCGTAGGGGTAGCGCCACAAGAGACCCAGTACTTC. This codes for CASSVGVAPQETQYF.

The chain carries TRBV11-3 and TRBJ2-6, with D maybe TRBD1 (5 bases). Germline V gene lookup returns CDR1 SGHNT and CDR2 YENEEA. V was cut by 6 bases and J by 1 base, with 10 bases left in between. This CDR3 has 15 amino acids. The DNA of the CDR3 is TGTGCCAGCAGTTCCAGGGAATCTGGGGCCAACGTCCTGACTTTC. This codes for CASSSRESGANVLTF.

This chain connects TRBV7-3 to TRBJ2-3, with TRBD2 matching 7 bases. The CDR3 loop spans 15 amino acids. J lost 3 bases, V lost 5 bases, and 8 bases had no gene match. CDR1 and CDR2 (germline): SGHTA, FQGTGA. CDR3 DNA sequence: TGTGCCAGCAGCGCCAGCGGGATGGGTACAGATACGCAGTATTTT. Its translation: CASSASGMGTDTQYF.

V usage is TRBV18 and J usage is TRBJ2-7, with 10 bases matching TRBD2. Germline V gene sequence: CDR1 KGHSH, CDR2 LQKENI. V shed 8 bases, J shed 4 bases, and the junction held 8 bases outside the gene matches. The CDR3 spans 14 residues. CDR3 nucleotide sequence: TGTGCCAGCCGAACCCTAGCGGGGGCGTACGAGCAGTACTTC. Amino acids: CASRTLAGAYEQYF. Looking up the rest from reference TRBV18 and TRBJ2-7 gives the full variable domain: NAGVMQNPRHLVRRRGQEARLRCSPMKGHSHVYWYRQLPEEGLKFMVYLQKENIIDESGMPKERFSAEFPKEGPSILRIQQVVRGDSAAYFCASRTLAGAYEQYFGPGTRLTVT.

The chain joins TRBV7-2 to TRBJ1-1; 7 positions match TRBD1. The trim removed 5 bases at V and 11 bases at J, leaving 8 bases unmatched. CDR1 and CDR2 (germline): SGHTA, FQGNSA. This CDR3 spans 12 amino acids. CDR3 region: CASSRDSSPAFF. The CDR3 nucleotides read TGTGCCAGCAGCCGGGACAGTTCGCCTGCTTTCTTT.

The rearrangement links TRBV27 to TRBJ1-2; D call uncertain. Trimming left V 0 bases short and J 6 bases short, with 14 bases between. Germline loops: CDR1 MNHEY, CDR2 SMNVEV (reference sequence). The CDR3 runs to 15 residues. The CDR3 loop reads CASSLSIEGTDGYTF. CDR3 nucleotide sequence: TGTGCCAGCAGTTTATCGATTGAGGGCACAGATGGCTACACCTTC.

This clone showed up just once. The rearrangement links TRBV5-8 to TRBJ2-5, with 7 bases lining up with TRBD2. The germline V gene encodes CDR1 SGHTS and CDR2 YDEGEE. This CDR3 is built from 16 residues. Trimming at V came to 3 bases and at J to 1 base, leaving 9 bases not matched to a gene. The CDR3 sequence: CASSSTTSVIQETQYF. In DNA, the CDR3 is TGTGCCAGCAGCTCTACAACTAGCGTAATCCAAGAGACCCAGTACTTC.

The genes are TRBV5-6 and TRBJ2-2; TRBD1 might be the D (6 bases). This CDR3 has 16 residues. V gave up 4 bases and J gave up 4 bases, with 17 bases separating them. In germline, CDR1 is SGHDT, CDR2 YYEEEE. CDR3 DNA: TGTGCCAGCAGCCTAGGGGCAGGGGTGACCACCGGGGAGCTGTTTTTT. As protein: CASSLGAGVTTGELFF. Supplemented by reference TRBV5-6 and TRBJ2-2, the full variable domain reads DAGVTQSPTHLIKTRGQQVTLRCSPKSGHDTVSWYQQALGQGPQFIFQYYEEEERQRGNFPDRFSGHQFPNYSSELNVNALLLGDSALYLCASSLGAGVTTGELFFGEGSRLTVL.

Worth noting for this clone: A single base is all that separates this from a far larger clone, so a read error is likely. Other DNA sequences in the same sample also yield this CDR3. The gene calls are TRBV5-8 and TRBJ1-5; D is perhaps TRBD1 (5 bases). The CDR3 consists of 16 residues. Germline assignment: CDR1 SGHTS and CDR2 YDEGEE. The CDR3 region has the DNA TGTGCTAGCAGCTTAATGCGGGGGAACCACTATCAGCCCCAGCATTTT. Amino acid sequence: CASSLMRGNHYQPQHF.

This clone was counted once. V and J are TRBV28 and TRBJ1-3, with a possible D match to TRBD1 (5 bases). Germline CDR1 reads MDHEN; CDR2 reads SYDVKM. V lost 11 bases, J lost 0 bases, and 20 bases lay in between. This CDR3 is 16 amino acids long. Written as DNA, the CDR3 is TGTGCCGCAAAAGGGGAACTCATAGACTCTGGAAACACCATATATTTT. Its protein is CAAKGELIDSGNTIYF.

The chain joins TRBV6-5 to TRBJ1-1; 11 nucleotides align to TRBD1. CDR1 and CDR2 (germline): MNHEY, SVGAGI. After removal of 5 bases from V and 5 bases from J, the junction contained 7 bases not matched to a gene. The CDR3 consists of 15 residues. The CDR3 sequence is CASSPGQGARTEAFF. The CDR3 DNA reads as TGTGCCAGCAGTCCTGGACAGGGGGCGAGAACTGAAGCTTTCTTT.

The gene calls are TRBV4-3 and TRBJ2-5; TRBD2 might be the D (7 bases). This CDR3 has 17 residues. CDR1 and CDR2 from the germline V gene are LGHNA and YSLEER. Between the trimmed V and J ends, which lost 2 bases and 7 bases, there was a span of 23 bases. DNA of the CDR3: TGCGCCAGCAGCCAAACGGCCCGGGGAGGAGGGGGGGTGACCCAGTACTTC. Translating it yields CASSQTARGGGGVTQYF.

The chain links TRBV5-8 to TRBJ2-1; 7 nucleotides align to TRBD1. The CDR3 runs 15 residues. After removal of 4 bases from V and 7 bases from J, the junction contained 11 bases not matched to a gene. Germline V gene data show CDR1 as SGHTS and CDR2 as YDEGEE. CDR3 in DNA: TGTGCCAGCAGCGCCCGGGACAGTAGGAAGAATGAGCAGTTCTTC. This sequence encodes CASSARDSRKNEQFF.

The rearrangement links TRBV5-1 to TRBJ2-4; TRBD1 is a possible D gene (6 bases). Germline assignment: CDR1 SGHRS and CDR2 YFSETQ. V was clipped by 4 bases and J by 0 bases, with 14 bases between them. The CDR3 runs 16 residues. The CDR3 loop is CASSPDRLLAKNIQYF. The DNA of the CDR3 is TGCGCCAGCAGCCCTGACAGGTTACTAGCCAAAAACATTCAGTACTTC.

On this clone itself: The germline gene is not matched at one end of the junction; a read error may be the cause. The gene calls are TRBV6-5 and TRBJ1-4, with D unresolved. The V gene's germline CDR1 is MNHEY and CDR2 SVGAGI. This CDR3 has 15 residues. CDR3 nucleotides: TGTGCCAGCAGTGACTCCGGGACAACTAATGAAAAACTGTTTTTT. Its protein product is CASSDSGTTNEKLFF.

The chain is built from TRBV10-3 and TRBJ1-1, with D possibly being TRBD1 (6 bases). Germline V CDR1 and CDR2: ENHRY, SYGVKD. The CDR3 spans 15 residues. Trimming removed 0 bases at V and 6 bases at J, with 14 bases between. The CDR3 here is CAISESSGGFAEAFF. The CDR3 coding sequence is TGTGCCATCAGTGAGTCGAGCGGGGGCTTCGCTGAAGCTTTCTTT.

This chain connects TRBV6-5 to TRBJ2-7, with D possibly TRBD2 on 7 matching bases. The V end was cut by 5 bases, the J end by 4 bases, with 18 bases between. CDR1 is MNHEY, CDR2 SVGAGI, per germline. The CDR3 contains 15 residues. CDR3 in DNA: TGTGCCAGCAGTCAGCAGGGCGGGGGCCTATACGAGCAGTACTTC. Its translation is CASSQQGGGLYEQYF.

The gene calls are TRBV6-5 and TRBJ1-2; 9 nucleotides line up with TRBD1. Germline V gene data show CDR1 as MNHEY and CDR2 as SVGAGI. The junction had 8 bases not matched to a gene; V was cut back by 6 bases and J by 3 bases. This CDR3 is 15 amino acids long. Here the CDR3 reads CASRHGGQGDYGYTF. CDR3 nucleotides: TGTGCCAGCAGGCACGGGGGACAGGGTGACTATGGCTACACCTTC.

The V gene is TRBV25-1, the J gene TRBJ2-4, with 9 bases that match TRBD1. The ends lost 4 bases at V and 12 bases at J; junction bases unmatched: 7. Germline V gene data show CDR1 as MGHDK and CDR2 as SYGVNS. The CDR3 is 13 residues long. CDR3 DNA sequence: TGTGCCAGCAGTGGGTTTACAGGGGGCTCTCAGTACTTC. Its translation: CASSGFTGGSQYF.

V usage is TRBV5-1 and J usage is TRBJ2-7; 7 bases align to TRBD2. With 0 bases clipped from V and 2 bases from J, the junction kept 5 bases outside the gene matches. The CDR3 loop spans 15 amino acids. In germline, CDR1 is SGHRS, CDR2 YFSETQ. CDR3 sequence: CASSLGLAAPYEQYF. The DNA for the CDR3 is TGCGCCAGCAGCTTGGGGCTAGCGGCGCCCTACGAGCAGTACTTC.